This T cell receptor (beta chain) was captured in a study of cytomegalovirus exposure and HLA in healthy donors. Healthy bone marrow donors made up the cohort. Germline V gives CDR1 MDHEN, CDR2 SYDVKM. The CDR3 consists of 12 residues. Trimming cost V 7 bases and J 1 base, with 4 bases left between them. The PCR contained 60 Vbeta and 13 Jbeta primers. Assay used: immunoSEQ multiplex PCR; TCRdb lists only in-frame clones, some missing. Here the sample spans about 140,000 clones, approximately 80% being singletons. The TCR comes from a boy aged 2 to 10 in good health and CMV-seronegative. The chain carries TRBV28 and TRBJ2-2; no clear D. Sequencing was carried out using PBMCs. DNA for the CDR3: TGTGCCAGCACCAGGAACACCGGGGAGCTGTTTTTT. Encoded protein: CASTRNTGELFF.